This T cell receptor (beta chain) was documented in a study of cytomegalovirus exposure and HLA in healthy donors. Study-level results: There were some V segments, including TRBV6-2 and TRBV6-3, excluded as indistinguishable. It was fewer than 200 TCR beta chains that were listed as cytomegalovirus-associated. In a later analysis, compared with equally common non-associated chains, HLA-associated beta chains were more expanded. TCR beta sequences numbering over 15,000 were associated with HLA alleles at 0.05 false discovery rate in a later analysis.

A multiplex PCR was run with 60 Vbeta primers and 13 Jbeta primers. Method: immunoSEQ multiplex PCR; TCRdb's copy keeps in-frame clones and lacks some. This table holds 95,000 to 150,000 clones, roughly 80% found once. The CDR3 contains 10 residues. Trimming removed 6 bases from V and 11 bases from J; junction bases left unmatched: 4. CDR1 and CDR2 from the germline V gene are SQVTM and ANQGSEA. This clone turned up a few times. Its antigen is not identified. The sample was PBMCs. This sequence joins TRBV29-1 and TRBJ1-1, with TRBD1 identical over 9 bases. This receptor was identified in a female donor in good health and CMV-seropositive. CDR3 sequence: CSVTGTGAFF. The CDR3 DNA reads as TGCAGCGTGACCGGGACAGGGGCTTTCTTT.